This TCR beta chain was retrieved from a study of human T cells and chemical hapten exposure. TCRdb reanalysed the RACE reads using MiXCR and keeps one entry per CDR3 protein. The sample shows about 100,000 distinct CDR3 sequences, 9.5% to 12% of them seen only once. Time point specified: patch test 2, 6 weeks after DPC sensitization. Treatment denoted: therapeutic diphenylcyclopropenone sensitization with weekly scalp DPC. The CDR3 loop spans 18 amino acids. Trimming cost V 7 bases and J 4 bases, with 26 bases left between them. Germline CDR1 is MNHEY and CDR2 is SVGEGT. The chain is built from TRBV6-2 or TRBV6-3 and TRBJ2-1; D is tentatively TRBD1 or TRBD2 (5 bases each). This receptor was identified in a woman between 35 and 50 years old with alopecia areata. Some clones in this sample may be carry-over from other donors' samples. The sample was whole blood, taken in connection with sensitization to the hapten diphenylcyclopropenone (DPC). The CDR3 is CASTKTGPGPVSYNEQFF. CDR3 nucleotides: TGTGCCAGCACTAAAACTGGCCCGGGACCTGTTTCATACAATGAGCAGTTCTTC.